This record covers a single T cell receptor (beta chain). Its specificity is not known. The data originate from a study of shared clonotypes between healthy human individuals. The V gene's germline CDR1 is KGHSH and CDR2 LQKENI. Between the trimmed V and J ends, which lost 3 bases and 1 base, there was a span of 9 bases. The CDR3 spans 14 residues. Researchers partitioned CD4+ cells into CD45RA+ naive and CD45RA-negative memory subsets. Study observations and caveats: Naive subsets, compared against memory subsets, generally had larger estimated richness values. Naive CD4 clonotypes were shared across several donors at about 5%.

Per the original methods: ImmunoSEQ output lacked quality scores and full-length reads, limiting matched filtering. Data came from immunoSEQ multiplex PCR; TCRdb stores just in-frame clones and leaves some out. V and J calls and clone size are copied from that table; D and trimming were computed from the DNA. The sample lists some 1,100,000 clones, approximately 78% occurring once. The sample consisted of memory CD4+ T cells from PBMCs. The subset is: CD45RA-negative fraction. The TCR sequence derives from a man aged 18 to 29 in good health. Some clones in this sample may be carry-over from other donors' samples. The chain is built from TRBV18 and TRBJ2-5, with D possibly being TRBD1 (6 bases). The DNA for the CDR3 is TGTGCCAGCTCACCCAGGGGAGCCCAAGAGACCCAGTACTTC. Its translation is CASSPRGAQETQYF.